A single sample is the source of the 18 T cell receptor beta chains below, sequenced in a study of human versus mouse CDR3 diversity and MHC coevolution. Clones were sequenced by immunoSEQ multiplex PCR, and TCRdb holds only the in-frame ones, with some missing. Here the sample spans about 81,000 clones, about 94% being singletons. Material for sequencing was naive CD4+ T cells from blood. Documented subset: CD45RO-negative CD62L-positive naive CD4 T cells. The receptors here all came from a person between 25 and 75 years old in good health.

A single count supports this clone. The J gene is TRBJ1-1, the V gene TRBV9, with 9 bases matching TRBD1. The V and J ends lost 7 bases and 0 bases, in that order; junction bases with no gene match: 7. This CDR3 contains 15 residues. CDR1 and CDR2 from the germline V gene are SGDLS and YYNGEE. CDR3: CASATGGIMNTEAFF. The CDR3 DNA is TGTGCCAGCGCGACAGGGGGGATCATGAACACTGAAGCTTTCTTT.

V and J are TRBV5-6 and TRBJ1-1; possibly TRBD1 for D (5 bases). The CDR3 loop spans 15 amino acids. V lost 7 bases to trimming and J lost 4 bases, with 20 bases between them. Germline assignment: CDR1 SGHDT and CDR2 YYEEEE. The CDR3 is CASESYGGGSTEAFF. Written as DNA, the CDR3 is TGTGCCAGCGAATCGTACGGGGGGGGATCCACTGAAGCTTTCTTT. The full variable domain, rest sourced from reference TRBV5-6 and TRBJ1-1, is DAGVTQSPTHLIKTRGQQVTLRCSPKSGHDTVSWYQQALGQGPQFIFQYYEEEERQRGNFPDRFSGHQFPNYSSELNVNALLLGDSALYLCASESYGGGSTEAFFGQGTRLTVV.

The genes are TRBV9 and TRBJ1-1; D gene unclear. Germline assignment: CDR1 SGDLS and CDR2 YYNGEE. The CDR3 contains 13 residues. V was shortened by 3 bases and J by 1 base, with 7 bases between the two germline ends. Here the CDR3 reads CASSDGKNTEAFF. The DNA of the CDR3 is TGTGCCAGCAGCGACGGGAAGAACACTGAAGCTTTCTTT.

The chain has TRBV28 and TRBJ2-5, with D unclear. The end of the DNA aligns better with TRBJ2-7, so the J call may be wrong. CDR3 size: 16 residues. From germline, CDR1 is MDHEN and CDR2 SYDVKM. Here the CDR3 reads CASSFRYGEASYEQYF. The CDR3 DNA reads TGTGCCAGCAGTTTTCGGTATGGTGAAGCTTCCTACGAGCAGTACTTC.

The chain combines TRBV18 with TRBJ2-1, with TRBD2 identical over 15 bases. Per the germline V gene, CDR1 is KGHSH and CDR2 is LQKENI. The trim removed 0 bases at V and 9 bases at J, leaving 3 bases unmatched. This CDR3 region has 16 residues. This CDR3 is CASSPPGLAGGGEQFF. The CDR3 DNA reads TGTGCCAGCTCACCACCGGGACTAGCGGGGGGCGGTGAGCAGTTCTTC.

This clone was found once. This sequence joins TRBV21-1 and TRBJ2-5; the table gives TRBD2 as D, unverified against the DNA. TRBV21-1 is recorded as a pseudogene. The CDR3 has 15 amino acids. The DNA of the CDR3 is TGTGCCAGCAGCAACACGCGGCGGGGAGTCGAGACCCAGTACTTC. Protein: CASSNTRRGVETQYF.

The chain links TRBV5-1 to TRBJ2-7; TRBD1 matches at 8 bases. V gave up 6 bases and J gave up 0 bases; unmatched junction bases: 8. This CDR3 has 15 amino acids. Germline CDR1 SGHRS, CDR2 YFSETQ. CDR3 nucleotides: TGCGCCAGCACCCCTACAGGGGGTAGCTCCTACGAGCAGTACTTC. Encoded protein: CASTPTGGSSYEQYF.

The chain combines TRBV30 with TRBJ1-1; perhaps TRBD1 as D (5 bases). V lost 1 base to trimming and J lost 8 bases, with 8 bases between them. Germline CDR1 reads GTSNPN; CDR2 reads SVGIG (reference sequence). This CDR3 spans 11 amino acids. The DNA for the CDR3 is TGTGCCTGGAGTGGGGGACTAGAAGCTTTCTTT. It codes for CAWSGGLEAFF. Together with reference TRBV30 and TRBJ1-1, the CDR3 gives the full variable domain: SQTIHQWPATLVQPVGSPLSLECTVEGTSNPNLYWYRQAAGRGLQLLFYSVGIGQISSEVPQNLSASRPQDRQFILSSKKLLLSDSGFYLCAWSGGLEAFFGQGTRLTVV.

This rearrangement joins TRBV5-1 to TRBJ2-3; 10 bases are a match to TRBD2. CDR1 and CDR2 (germline): SGHRS, YFSETQ. CDR3 length equals 15 residues. V shed 5 bases and J 8 bases; nucleotides not matched to a gene: 11. CDR3: CASRTQTSGTGTQYF. As DNA, the CDR3 is TGCGCCAGCAGAACGCAAACTAGCGGGACCGGTACGCAGTATTTT. Full variable domain (outside the CDR3, taken from reference TRBV5-1 and TRBJ2-3): KAGVTQTPRYLIKTRGQQVTLSCSPISGHRSVSWYQQTPGQGLQFLFEYFSETQRNKGNFPGRFSGRQFSNSRSEMNVSTLELGDSALYLCASRTQTSGTGTQYFGPGTRLTVL.

This clone has just one count. This chain connects TRBV30 to TRBJ2-7, with 8 bases aligning to TRBD2. Germline V gene sequence: CDR1 GTSNPN, CDR2 SVGIG (reference sequence). V shed 5 bases and J 2 bases; nucleotides not matched to a gene: 5. The CDR3 extends over 13 amino acids. The CDR3, as DNA: TGTGCCTGGGTAGCGGGATCCACCTACGAGCAGTACTTC. It codes for CAWVAGSTYEQYF.

The chain couples TRBV28 to TRBJ2-7, with 10 bases that match TRBD2. In germline, CDR1 is MDHEN, CDR2 SYDVKM. The trim removed 5 bases at V and 5 bases at J, leaving 6 bases unmatched. The CDR3 is 14 residues long. CDR3 coding DNA: TGTGCCAGCAGTATATCTAGCGGGAGCCACGAGCAGTACTTC. It codes for CASSISSGSHEQYF.

The CDR3 loop reads CASKFKGVGEQYF. CDR3 in DNA: TGTGCCAGCAAGTTTAAGGGGGTAGGGGAGCAGTACTTC. J is TRBJ2-7 and V is TRBV6-5; D may be TRBD1 (6 bases). The CDR3 is made up of 13 amino acids. Deletions cut 7 bases from V and 7 bases from J, with 17 bases between. Looked up from germline, CDR1 is MNHEY and CDR2 is SVGAGI.

J is TRBJ1-1 and V is TRBV2, with D perhaps TRBD1 (5 bases). The germline V gene encodes CDR1 SNHLY and CDR2 FYNNEI. The CDR3 has 14 residues. Trimming shortened V by 7 bases and J by 0 bases, and 12 bases separated the two germline ends. This CDR3 is CASNPQGMNTEAFF. The CDR3 nucleotides read TGTGCCAGCAATCCGCAGGGAATGAACACTGAAGCTTTCTTT. The full variable domain, with the rest looked up from reference TRBV2 and TRBJ1-1, is EPEVTQTPSHQVTQMGQEVILRCVPISNHLYFYWYRQILGQKVEFLVSFYNNEISEKSEIFDDQFSVERPDGSNFTLKIRSTKLEDSAMYFCASNPQGMNTEAFFGQGTRLTVV.

The chain has TRBV4-3 and TRBJ2-4; D possibly corresponds to TRBD2 (6 bases). Per the germline V gene, CDR1 is LGHNA and CDR2 is YSLEER. This CDR3 spans 16 amino acids. Trimming removed 3 bases at V and 5 bases at J, with 17 bases between. CDR3 sequence reads: CASSQGGGGWENIQYF. DNA of the CDR3: TGCGCCAGCAGCCAGGGGGGAGGTGGCTGGGAAAACATTCAGTACTTC.

The chain is built from TRBV18 and TRBJ1-1; 7 bases are shared with TRBD1. V lost 4 bases to trimming and J lost 4 bases; unmatched junction nucleotides: 12. There are 16 residues in the CDR3. Germline lookup yields CDR1 KGHSH and CDR2 LQKENI. The CDR3 DNA follows: TGTGCCAGCTCACTCCGAGGAGGGGGCATTGGCACTGAAGCTTTCTTT. Amino acid sequence: CASSLRGGGIGTEAFF.

This clone was seen once. This chain links TRBV4-2 with TRBJ2-1; D is perhaps TRBD2 (6 bases). V was clipped by 7 bases and J by 8 bases, with 24 bases between them. Looked up from germline, CDR1 is LGHNA and CDR2 is YNFKEQ. The CDR3 has 16 amino acids. Written as DNA, the CDR3 is TGTGCCAGCAACGAGCCACCGGGAGATCGAGGTGATGAGCAGTTCTTC. Its protein product is CASNEPPGDRGDEQFF.

The chain links TRBV7-2 to TRBJ2-1, with a weak D call TRBD1 (6 bases). The ends were cut back, 4 bases at V and 4 bases at J, with 17 bases in the middle. Looked up from germline, CDR1 is SGHTA and CDR2 is FQGNSA. This CDR3 contains 16 residues. CDR3 sequence: CASSSGSRGRYNEQFF. The CDR3 nucleotides are TGTGCCAGCAGCTCCGGTAGCAGGGGCCGATACAATGAGCAGTTCTTC.

The chain has TRBV5-6 and TRBJ2-7; D is ambiguous. This CDR3 contains 11 residues. Looked up from germline, CDR1 is SGHDT and CDR2 is YYEEEE. Trimming pared 3 bases from V and 3 bases from J, leaving 4 bases between. The CDR3 loop reads CASSSLYEQYF. The DNA for the CDR3 is TGTGCCAGCAGCTCCCTCTACGAGCAGTACTTC.